These 30 T cell receptor beta chains originate from one sample sequenced in a study of tumor-infiltrating lymphocytes in glioblastoma multiforme. TCRB libraries came from RNA via three nested multiplex PCR rounds. MiXCR was run by TCRdb on the multiplex PCR reads, yielding one entry per CDR3 protein. The top ten clones hold around 30% of a sample with 10,000 to 15,000 distinct CDR3 sequences, roughly 67% of them seen once. The specimen was brain tumor tissue. Receptor source: a male donor with glioblastoma.

The gene calls are TRBV6-5 and TRBJ2-7; possibly TRBD1 or TRBD2 for D (5 bases each). The length of the CDR3 is 14 residues. Germline loops: CDR1 MNHEY, CDR2 SVGAGI. The V and J ends lost 4 bases and 10 bases respectively, with 20 bases between them. This CDR3 is CASSSADGTYGQYF. Here the CDR3 DNA reads TGTGCCAGCAGTTCGGCGGACGGGACCTACGGACAGTACTTC.

Remarks on this clonotype: Germline is not matched at one junction end, which may reflect a read error. The chain joins TRBV4-2 to TRBJ2-7; D remains ambiguous. CDR1 LGHNA and CDR2 YNFKEQ come from the germline V gene. The CDR3 spans 13 residues. In nucleotides, the CDR3 is TGTGCCAGCAACCATCTTACAAGTTACGAGCATTACTTC. Protein sequence: CASNHLTSYEHYF.

This clonotype is judged medium-sized. The chain is built from TRBV5-6 and TRBJ2-5; D is unclear. Trimming pared 0 bases from V and 5 bases from J, leaving 2 bases between. The CDR3 sequence is 11 residues long. Germline V gives CDR1 SGHDT, CDR2 YYEEEE. In DNA, the CDR3 is TGTGCCAGCAGCTTGGACGAGACCCAGTACTTC. This gives the protein CASSLDETQYF.

The J gene is TRBJ1-2, the V gene TRBV6-1, with unresolved D. CDR1 and CDR2 (germline): MNHNS, SASEGT. The V end lost 9 bases, the J end lost 6 bases, and 8 bases lay between the germline ends. The CDR3 has 10 amino acids. CDR3 nucleotides: TGTGCCAGTGGGGAAGATGGCTACACCTTC. Protein sequence: CASGEDGYTF.

This rearrangement joins TRBV15 to TRBJ1-5, with TRBD1 matching 7 bases. This CDR3 is built from 16 residues. Germline-derived CDR1 and CDR2 are LNHNV and YYDKDF (reference sequence). The ends lost 6 bases at V and 2 bases at J; junction bases unmatched: 10. CDR3 in DNA: TGTGCCACCAGAGCGTCGACAGGGCTAGGCAATCAGCCCCAGCATTTT. It yields the protein CATRASTGLGNQPQHF.

There are many counts of this clonotype. The V gene is TRBV20-1, the J gene TRBJ1-1; no clear D gene. From germline, CDR1 is DFQATT and CDR2 SNEGSKA (reference sequence). The CDR3 contains 12 residues. The V gene lost 3 bases and the J gene lost 2 bases, with 7 bases spanning the gap. The CDR3 bases are TGCAGTGCTAGGGCCCCAAACACTGAAGCTTTCTTT. Residues: CSARAPNTEAFF.

Concerning this clonotype: The conserved final phenylalanine or tryptophan is absent from the CDR3, which likely points to a read error. The CDR3 here is CASSLTGRYGYTV. The CDR3 region has the DNA TGTGCCAGCAGCTTGACCGGGAGGTACGGCTACACCGTC. The V and J genes are TRBV5-5 and TRBJ1-2; no clear D gene. The CDR3 has 13 residues. Trimming took off 1 base at V and 8 bases at J, with 12 bases between the two ends. Germline CDR1 SGHKS, CDR2 YYEKEE (reference sequence).

As for this clonotype: A read error may produce the germline difference seen at one junction end. The genes are TRBV12-3 or TRBV12-4 and TRBJ1-1, with no clear D. This CDR3 has 11 amino acids. DNA for the CDR3: TGTTCCAGCACCTTCGGACTTGAAGCTTTCTTT. Amino acid sequence: CSSTFGLEAFF.

Of note for this clonotype: At one boundary the junction diverges from the germline segment, which might be a read error. The rearrangement joins TRBV12-3 or TRBV12-4 to TRBJ1-6; D gene uncertain. The CDR3 sequence is 13 residues long. The DNA of the CDR3 is TGTGCCAGCAGTTTAGTGGGTGATTCACCCCACCTCTTT. Translating it yields CASSLVGDSPHLF.

This chain joins TRBV6-6 and TRBJ2-7, with TRBD2 as a possible D gene (6 bases). V was shortened by 0 bases and J by 0 bases, with 12 bases between the two germline ends. The length of the CDR3 is 16 residues. Germline values: CDR1 MNHNY, CDR2 SVGAGI (reference sequence). The CDR3, as DNA: TGTGCCAGCAGTTACTCTGGAGGGAGGTCCTCCTACGAGCAGTACTTC. It specifies CASSYSGGRSSYEQYF.

As concerns this clonotype: At one end, the junction sequence differs from germline, possibly due to a read error. The CDR3 spells CRAGQDAPNQPQNF. CDR3 DNA sequence: TGCAGAGCTGGACAGGACGCCCCAAATCAACCCCAGAATTTT. The V gene is TRBV20-1, the J gene TRBJ1-5; the match to TRBD1 covers 7 bases. The CDR3 length is 14 residues. The germline V gene has CDR1 DFQATT and CDR2 SNEGSKA (reference sequence).

This clonotype is labeled medium-sized (0.01 to 0.1%). The rearrangement joins TRBV20-1 to TRBJ2-7; a weak D match, TRBD2 (7 bases). From germline, CDR1 is DFQATT and CDR2 SNEGSKA (reference sequence). The CDR3 totals 16 residues. The V and J ends lost 1 base and 4 bases respectively, with 20 bases between them. This chain's CDR3 is CSARGISGGGGYEQYF. The CDR3 DNA reads TGCAGTGCTAGAGGGATTAGCGGAGGGGGGGGTTACGAGCAGTACTTC.

As regards this clonotype: A read error may produce the germline difference seen at one junction end. V and J are TRBV20-1 and TRBJ2-7, with TRBD2 identical over 7 bases. Per germline, CDR1 DFQATT and CDR2 SNEGSKA (reference sequence). This CDR3 comprises 13 residues. CDR3 in DNA: TGCAGTGCAACTAGCGTAACGTCCTATGAGCAGTACTTC. Amino acids: CSATSVTSYEQYF.

The chain employs TRBV5-1 and TRBJ1-2, with TRBD1 matching 8 bases. The CDR3 consists of 14 residues. V dropped 0 bases and J dropped 8; count of bases not matched to a gene: 6. CDR1 SGHRS and CDR2 YFSETQ come from the germline V gene. Here the CDR3 DNA reads TGCGCCAGCAGCTTGGGGACAGGGCTTCGGGGCTACACCTTC. Amino acid sequence: CASSLGTGLRGYTF.

By sample share, this clonotype is medium-sized. The V call is TRBV29-1, the J call TRBJ1-1; D is possibly TRBD1 (5 bases). The CDR3 runs to 13 residues. In germline, CDR1 is SQVTM, CDR2 ANQGSEA. V lost 5 bases to trimming and J lost 1 base, with 11 bases between them. The CDR3 here is CSVRRGGNTEAFF. The CDR3, as DNA: TGCAGCGTTCGTCGGGGGGGGAACACTGAAGCTTTCTTT.

The chain recombines TRBV3-1 with TRBJ2-7, with D tentatively TRBD2 (6 bases). This CDR3 is built from 11 residues. The V gene's germline CDR1 is LGHDT and CDR2 YNNKEL (reference sequence). Trimming removed 2 bases at V and 7 bases at J, with 6 bases between. The CDR3 reads CASSQSGEQYF. The CDR3 nucleotides read TGTGCCAGCAGCCAAAGCGGGGAGCAGTACTTC.

The chain is built from TRBV20-1 and TRBJ2-7, with a tentative D call TRBD2 (6 bases). The CDR3 length is 13 residues. Trimming shortened V by 4 bases and J by 8 bases, and 18 bases separated the two germline ends. Germline CDR1 is DFQATT and CDR2 is SNEGSKA (reference sequence). CDR3 in amino acids: CSANSRGEDKQYF. The CDR3 DNA reads TGCAGTGCTAACAGTCGTGGGGAGGACAAGCAGTACTTC.

This sequence joins TRBV11-2 and TRBJ1-6; possible D gene TRBD1, 6 bases. The CDR3 is 14 amino acids. V dropped 5 bases and J dropped 4 bases, with 9 bases sitting between them. Germline CDR1 and CDR2: SGHAT and FQNNGV. CDR3 loop: CASSAGQYNSPLHF. CDR3 sequence (DNA): TGTGCCAGCAGCGCCGGACAGTATAATTCACCCCTCCACTTT.

The chain combines TRBV6-5 with TRBJ1-1, with D perhaps matching TRBD1 (6 bases). V was cut by 10 bases and J by 7 bases, with 19 bases left in between. CDR3 size: 13 residues. Germline CDR1 and CDR2: MNHEY and SVGAGI. The CDR3 coding sequence is TGTGCCAACTCTCGAGGAAGGGGGAATGAAGCTTTCTTT. This encodes CANSRGRGNEAFF.

The V call is TRBV10-3, the J call TRBJ2-3, with a weak D call TRBD2 (5 bases). Germline assignment: CDR1 ENHRY and CDR2 SYGVKD. This CDR3 is built from 16 residues. V was pared by 10 bases and J by 2 bases, with 22 bases between. The CDR3 reads CATRGRSGRHTDTQYF. CDR3 sequence (DNA): TGTGCCACCCGAGGAAGAAGCGGTAGGCACACAGATACGCAGTATTTT.

V gene TRBV11-3 combines with J gene TRBJ2-3; D unresolved. V lost 2 bases and J lost 0, with 3 bases in between. Germline V gene sequence: CDR1 SGHNT, CDR2 YENEEA. CDR3 length equals 13 residues. CDR3 nucleotides: TGTGCCAGCAGCTTAAGAAGCACAGATACGCAGTATTTT. Protein product: CASSLRSTDTQYF.

This chain connects TRBV28 to TRBJ2-1; D uncertain. The CDR3 contains 14 residues. Germline V lookup: CDR1 MDHEN, CDR2 SYDVKM. The V and J ends lost 11 bases and 5 bases respectively, with 19 bases between them. The chain's CDR3 is CASAKVLENNEQFF. CDR3 bases: TGTGCCTCGGCGAAGGTCCTAGAAAACAATGAGCAGTTCTTC.

A remark on this clonotype: Being one base from a much bigger clone, this may be a read error. The chain combines TRBV11-2 with TRBJ1-1; 9 nucleotides line up with TRBD1. J gave up 6 bases and V 7 bases, and 9 bases lay outside the gene matches. Germline V gene data show CDR1 as SGHAT and CDR2 as FQNNGV. This CDR3 is built from 14 residues. The CDR3 DNA reads as TGTGCCAGCAACTGGGGACAGGGTGTCTCTGAAGCTTTCTTT. This encodes CASNWGQGVSEAFF.

As regards this clonotype: Its ends do not fully match the called genes, so a read error is possible. The V and J genes are TRBV20-1 and TRBJ2-2, with 8 bases fitting TRBD2. The CDR3 is 12 residues long. CDR1 and CDR2 from the germline V gene are DFQATT and SNEGSKA (reference sequence). In nucleotides, the CDR3 is TGTAGTGTACTAGCGGACGGCTGGGAGCTGTTTTTT. The encoded protein is CSVLADGWELFF.

This rearrangement joins TRBV29-1 to TRBJ2-7; 12 bases line up with TRBD2. The CDR3 is 19 amino acids. Germline loops: CDR1 SQVTM, CDR2 ANQGSEA. The V and J ends lost 0 bases and 4 bases, in that order; junction bases with no gene match: 16. CDR3 coding DNA: TGCAGCGTTGAAGATCGTAATAAACCTAGGCTAGCGGGAGGGTACGAGCAGTACTTC. This gives the protein CSVEDRNKPRLAGGYEQYF.

A remark on this clonotype: Its ends do not fully match the called genes, so a read error is possible. V usage is TRBV6-1 and J usage is TRBJ2-3; 10 nucleotides line up with TRBD2. In germline, CDR1 is MNHNS, CDR2 SASEGT. CDR3 size: 16 residues. This CDR3 reads CASSKLGTSATDKQYF. The CDR3 nucleotides read TGTGCCAGCAGTAAACTAGGGACTAGCGCCACAGATAAGCAGTATTTT.

J is TRBJ2-2 and V is TRBV11-1; 7 nucleotides match TRBD1. CDR1 and CDR2 (germline): SGHAT, FQDESV (reference sequence). This CDR3 has 15 amino acids. V lost 3 bases to trimming and J lost 3 bases; unmatched junction nucleotides: 4. CDR3 residues: CASSFLGQDTGELFF. The CDR3 DNA sequence: TGTGCCAGCAGCTTCCTTGGACAGGACACCGGGGAGCTGTTTTTT. Together with reference TRBV11-1 and TRBJ2-2, the CDR3 gives the full variable domain: EAEVAQSPRYKITEKSQAVAFWCDPISGHATLYWYRQILGQGPELLVQFQDESVVDDSQLPKDRFSAERLKGVDSTLKIQPAELGDSAMYLCASSFLGQDTGELFFGEGSRLTVL.

V and J are TRBV6-6 and TRBJ2-2; tentatively, D is TRBD2 (5 bases). From germline, CDR1 is MNHNY and CDR2 SVGAGI (reference sequence). Trimming stripped 7 bases from V and 4 bases from J, with 16 bases between. There are 15 residues in the CDR3. DNA of the CDR3: TGTGCCAGCAAGGGAGAGGGTGCTGGCACCGGGGAGCTGTTTTTT. This sequence encodes CASKGEGAGTGELFF.

The V call is TRBV5-1, the J call TRBJ2-1; TRBD2 matches 10 bases. CDR1 is SGHRS, CDR2 YFSETQ, per germline. The CDR3 is 15 residues long. The J segment lost 8 bases and the V segment lost 2 bases, leaving 7 bases of the junction unmatched. The CDR3 sequence: CASSLRVAGGDEQFF. The CDR3 DNA sequence: TGCGCCAGCAGCTTACGGGTAGCGGGAGGCGATGAGCAGTTCTTC.

Of note for this clonotype: The junction differs from germline at one of its ends, possibly a read error. The rearrangement uses TRBV4-1 and TRBJ1-2; D gene uncertain. Germline CDR1 is MGHRA and CDR2 is YSYEKL. This CDR3 spans 12 amino acids. The chain's CDR3 is CATSQAGYSYTF. CDR3 in DNA: TGCGCCACCAGCCAAGCTGGGTATAGCTACACCTTC.